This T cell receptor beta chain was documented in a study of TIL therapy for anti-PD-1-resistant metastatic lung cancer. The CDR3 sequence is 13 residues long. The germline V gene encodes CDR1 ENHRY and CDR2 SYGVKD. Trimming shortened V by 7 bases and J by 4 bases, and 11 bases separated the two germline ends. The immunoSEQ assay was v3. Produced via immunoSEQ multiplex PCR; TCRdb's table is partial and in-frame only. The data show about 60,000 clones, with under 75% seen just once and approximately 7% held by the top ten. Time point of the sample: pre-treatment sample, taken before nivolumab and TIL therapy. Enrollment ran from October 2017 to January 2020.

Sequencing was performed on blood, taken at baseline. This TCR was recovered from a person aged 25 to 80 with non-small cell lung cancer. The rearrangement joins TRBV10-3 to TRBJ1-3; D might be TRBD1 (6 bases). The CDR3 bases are TGTGCCATCAAGGGGGACGTAGGAAACACCATATATTTT. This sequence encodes CAIKGDVGNTIYF.